Listed below are T cell receptor beta chains from one sample, sequenced in a study of post-analysis software for immune sequencing data. One entry per CDR3 protein results from TCRdb running MiXCR on the PCR reads. The repertoire holds approximately 730,000 distinct CDR3 sequences, with about 27% as singletons. The source material was blood. These receptors all come from a girl between 10 and 17 years old with multiple sclerosis. Both conserved end residues are part of each CDR3. A D gene is named only where the DNA matches it firmly. Rows may omit the clone size; those that give it use once, few, many or a size class.

size	D	V	J	CDR3	DNA
.	.	TRBV9	TRBJ1-2	CASSVGGPNYGYTF	TGTGCCAGCAGCGTCGGGGGCCCCAACTATGGCTACACCTTC
few	.	TRBV2	TRBJ2-2	CASTRKNTGELFF	TGTGCCAGCACAAGGAAAAACACCGGGGAGCTGTTTTTT
.	.	TRBV20-1	TRBJ2-7	CSAPLLGNSYEQYF	TGCAGTGCCCCCTTACTGGGAAACTCCTACGAGCAGTACTTC
.	.	TRBV20-1	TRBJ2-2	CSARTGAGTGELFF	TGCAGTGCGAGAACGGGGGCGGGCACCGGGGAGCTGTTTTTT
.	.	TRBV20-1	TRBJ2-1	CSARDHSGVQFF	TGCAGTGCTAGAGATCACAGCGGAGTGCAGTTCTTC
.	.	TRBV20-1	TRBJ2-3	CSAQGGLDTQYF	TGCAGTGCCCAAGGGGGGTTAGATACGCAGTATTTT
few	.	TRBV5-1	TRBJ1-1	CASREGSEAFF	TGCGCCAGCAGGGAGGGGAGTGAAGCTTTCTTT
.	.	TRBV20-1	TRBJ1-5	CSARQPLGADQPQHF	TGCAGTGCTCGGCAACCTCTGGGGGCGGATCAGCCCCAGCATTTT
.	.	TRBV29-1	TRBJ2-1	CNVARASKFDEQFF	TGCAATGTAGCCAGGGCTAGTAAATTCGATGAGCAGTTCTTC
.	TRBD1	TRBV15	TRBJ1-2	CATSRGGAADRGLFGYTF	TGTGCCACCAGCAGAGGTGGGGCAGCGGACAGGGGGCTCTTTGGCTACACCTTC
.	TRBD2	TRBV5-5	TRBJ2-3	CASLRWGGLGDTQYF	TGTGCCAGCCTTCGCTGGGGGGGGTTGGGAGATACGCAGTATTTT
.	.	TRBV7-2	TRBJ2-4	CASSPPAGIQYF	TGTGCCAGCAGCCCCCCAGCAGGCATTCAGTACTTC
few	TRBD1	TRBV28	TRBJ2-5	CASSPGQGSLETQYF	TGTGCCAGCAGTCCCGGACAGGGATCATTGGAGACCCAGTACTTC
few	.	TRBV20-1	TRBJ1-5	CSASSWGPTNQPQHF	TGCAGTGCTAGTAGTTGGGGCCCGACGAATCAGCCCCAGCATTTT
.	TRBD2	TRBV5-8	TRBJ2-1	CASSLAGLGYEQFF	TGTGCCAGCAGCCTCGCCGGACTAGGCTATGAGCAGTTCTTC